The 25 T cell receptor beta chains reported below all come from one sample, sequenced in a study of blood T cell repertoires in COVID-19. Assay used: immunoSEQ multiplex PCR; TCRdb lists only in-frame clones, some missing. The repertoire consists of approximately 260,000 clones, with around 82% occurring once and the leading ten covering approximately 3.6%. Material for sequencing was PBMCs or T cells enriched from blood (not recorded which). The origin of the receptors is a man aged 50-59 years who had recovered from COVID-19.

The chain combines TRBV5-1 with TRBJ1-6; no definite D call. Trimming took off 6 bases at V and 7 bases at J, with 14 bases between the two ends. Germline CDR1 and CDR2: SGHRS and YFSETQ. The CDR3 is made up of 14 amino acids. CDR3 amino acids: CASNDESPNSPLHF. The CDR3 region has the DNA TGCGCCAGCAACGATGAGAGCCCGAATTCACCCCTCCACTTT.

The chain carries TRBV5-6 and TRBJ2-2, with D tentatively TRBD1 (6 bases). The CDR3 sequence is 16 residues long. Trimming took off 0 bases at V and 1 base at J, with 10 bases between the two ends. The V gene's germline CDR1 is SGHDT and CDR2 YYEEEE. CDR3 nucleotides: TGTGCCAGCAGCTTGGCCCCGGGACAGAACACCGGGGAGCTGTTTTTT. It encodes CASSLAPGQNTGELFF. The complete variable domain, with remaining parts taken from reference TRBV5-6 and TRBJ2-2, reads DAGVTQSPTHLIKTRGQQVTLRCSPKSGHDTVSWYQQALGQGPQFIFQYYEEEERQRGNFPDRFSGHQFPNYSSELNVNALLLGDSALYLCASSLAPGQNTGELFFGEGSRLTVL.

This chain links TRBV5-1 with TRBJ2-7, with a tentative D call TRBD1 (6 bases). Trimming left V 8 bases short and J 2 bases short, with 14 bases between. The CDR3 has 13 residues. Germline V gene data show CDR1 as SGHRS and CDR2 as YFSETQ. CDR3 DNA: TGCGCCAGTGCCGGGACAAATCCCTACGAGCAGTACTTC. Translated: CASAGTNPYEQYF.

The gene calls are TRBV27 and TRBJ1-2, with a weak D call TRBD1 (5 bases). Trimming shortened V by 6 bases and J by 8 bases, and 16 bases separated the two germline ends. CDR1 is MNHEY and CDR2 is SMNVEV in the germline V gene (reference sequence). This CDR3 region has 13 residues. The chain's CDR3 is CASSLGVVGGYTF. For the CDR3, the DNA is TGTGCCAGCAGCCTAGGGGTTGTCGGGGGCTACACCTTC.

The gene calls are TRBV13 and TRBJ1-4; D unresolved. The germline V gene encodes CDR1 PRHDT and CDR2 FYEKMQ (reference sequence). Trimming left V 5 bases short and J 11 bases short, with 15 bases between. The CDR3 consists of 13 residues. The CDR3 DNA sequence: TGTGCCAGCAGCCTCACACCCAGAGGGAAACTGTTTTTT. This gives the protein CASSLTPRGKLFF.

The rearrangement uses TRBV20-1 and TRBJ2-7; 8 nucleotides agree with TRBD2. The CDR3 has 15 amino acids. Trimming cost V 3 bases and J 1 base; bases outside gene matches: 8. From germline, CDR1 is DFQATT and CDR2 SNEGSKA (reference sequence). CDR3 sequence (DNA): TGCAGTGCTAGTTTCCGACTAGCGCAGTCCTACGAGCAGTACTTC. This gives the protein CSASFRLAQSYEQYF.

The chain links TRBV5-1 to TRBJ1-4; TRBD1 matches 7 bases. The CDR3 runs to 20 residues. Germline CDR1 reads SGHRS; CDR2 reads YFSETQ. The trim removed 0 bases at V and 3 bases at J, leaving 17 bases unmatched. The CDR3 region is CASSLGAPFGQANPNEKLFF. The DNA for the CDR3 is TGCGCCAGCAGCTTGGGCGCCCCTTTTGGACAGGCTAATCCTAATGAAAAACTGTTTTTT.

This chain uses TRBV4-1 with TRBJ2-7; 7 bases align to TRBD1. The V gene's germline CDR1 is MGHRA and CDR2 YSYEKL. The length of the CDR3 is 15 residues. V shed 1 base, J shed 3 bases, and the junction held 6 bases outside the gene matches. CDR3 sequence (DNA): TGCGCCAGCAGCCAAGTATCGGGACAGTTCTACGAGCAGTACTTC. Translated, it gives CASSQVSGQFYEQYF.

The V call is TRBV3-1 (or the pseudogene TRBV3-2), the J call TRBJ1-5; D call uncertain. V lost 3 bases and J 7 bases, leaving 16 bases between the germline ends. In germline, CDR1 is LGHDT, CDR2 YNNKEL (reference sequence). The CDR3 spans 15 residues. For the CDR3, the DNA is TGTGCCAGCAGCCATTCAGTCTGGGGAGAACAGCCCCAGCATTTT. Its protein product is CASSHSVWGEQPQHF.

The chain recombines TRBV5-1 with TRBJ2-7; D perhaps matches TRBD2 (6 bases). V lost 3 bases and J lost 3, with 10 bases in between. The CDR3 covers 13 residues. Germline V CDR1 and CDR2: SGHRS, YFSETQ. The CDR3 spells CASSWGLYYEQYF. The CDR3 bases are TGCGCCAGCAGCTGGGGACTTTACTACGAGCAGTACTTC.

The chain joins TRBV28 to TRBJ2-3, with 7 nucleotides matching TRBD2. This CDR3 has 16 residues. Germline CDR1 reads MDHEN; CDR2 reads SYDVKM. Trimming removed 8 bases from V and 1 base from J; junction bases left unmatched: 12. CDR3 amino acids: CASHLLAGAGTDTQYF. In DNA, the CDR3 is TGTGCCAGCCACCTTCTGGCGGGAGCGGGCACAGATACGCAGTATTTT.

The chain has TRBV19 and TRBJ2-1, with TRBD2 matching 10 bases. V was clipped by 6 bases and J by 8 bases; unmatched bases: 10. The V gene's germline CDR1 is LNHDA and CDR2 SQIVND (reference sequence). The CDR3 length is 15 residues. CDR3 nucleotide sequence: TGTGCCAGTAGACAAGCGGGAGGGCCTTTCCATGAGCAGTTCTTC. Its translation: CASRQAGGPFHEQFF.

The chain recombines TRBV10-3 with TRBJ1-1; 8 nucleotides agree with TRBD1. The CDR3 spans 15 residues. J was trimmed by 0 bases and V by 5 bases; bases with no gene match: 5. Germline V gives CDR1 ENHRY, CDR2 SYGVKD. CDR3 region: CAISRPTGVNTEAFF. In nucleotides, the CDR3 is TGTGCCATCAGTAGGCCGACAGGGGTGAACACTGAAGCTTTCTTT.

The rearrangement links TRBV3-1 (or the pseudogene TRBV3-2) to TRBJ1-6, with TRBD1 matching 10 bases. The CDR3 length is 15 residues. Germline-derived CDR1 and CDR2 are LGHDT and YNNKEL (reference sequence). V shed 4 bases, J shed 9 bases, and the junction held 6 bases outside the gene matches. The CDR3 reads CASSPGRTGGSPLHF. The CDR3, as DNA: TGTGCCAGCAGCCCGGGTAGGACAGGGGGTTCACCCCTCCACTTT.

The CDR3 DNA reads TGTGCCAGCAGCCAAGATAATAATCAGCCCCAGCATTTT. Translated: CASSQDNNQPQHF. This chain connects TRBV3-1 (or the pseudogene TRBV3-2) to TRBJ1-5; no reliable D call. V was clipped by 0 bases and J by 4 bases, with 4 bases between them. The length of the CDR3 is 13 residues. Per the germline V gene, CDR1 is LGHDT and CDR2 is YNNKEL (reference sequence).

The V and J genes are TRBV6-2 or TRBV6-3 and TRBJ2-7; no reliable D call. The CDR3 totals 11 residues. The germline CDR1 and CDR2 sequences are MNHEY and SVGEGT. V lost 5 bases to trimming and J lost 2 bases, with 4 bases between them. The CDR3 reads CASSRAYEQYF. The CDR3, as DNA: TGTGCCAGCAGTAGAGCCTACGAGCAGTACTTC.

The chain combines TRBV23-1 with TRBJ1-2, with TRBD1 matching 8 bases. TRBV23-1 is an ORF, and what it does is uncertain. CDR3 size: 16 residues. The trim removed 2 bases at V and 8 bases at J, leaving 13 bases unmatched. In DNA form, the CDR3 reads TGCGCCAGCAGTCAAAGGGACAGGATTTTCTTGGGCGGCTACACCTTC. Residues: CASSQRDRIFLGGYTF.

This clone has a handful of counts. V and J are TRBV5-1 and TRBJ2-1; possibly TRBD2 for D (6 bases). Trimming took 0 bases from V and 6 from J, leaving 16 bases between them. CDR3 length equals 16 residues. The V gene's germline CDR1 is SGHRS and CDR2 YFSETQ. The CDR3 loop is CASSLGDWAGFNEQFF. CDR3 DNA: TGCGCCAGCAGCTTGGGGGACTGGGCGGGGTTCAATGAGCAGTTCTTC. The entire variable domain, with the rest obtained from reference TRBV5-1 and TRBJ2-1, is as follows: KAGVTQTPRYLIKTRGQQVTLSCSPISGHRSVSWYQQTPGQGLQFLFEYFSETQRNKGNFPGRFSGRQFSNSRSEMNVSTLELGDSALYLCASSLGDWAGFNEQFFGPGTRLTVL.

The chain links TRBV29-1 to TRBJ1-1; D might be TRBD1 (6 bases). Germline V gene sequence: CDR1 SQVTM, CDR2 ANQGSEA. The CDR3 contains 13 residues. V was cut by 3 bases and J by 0 bases, with 8 bases left in between. In DNA, the CDR3 is TGCAGCGTTGAGGGGGCCATGAACACTGAAGCTTTCTTT. Its translation is CSVEGAMNTEAFF.

The rearrangement links TRBV11-1 to TRBJ2-5, with 10 bases fitting TRBD2. Germline V gene lookup returns CDR1 SGHAT and CDR2 FQDESV (reference sequence). The CDR3 has 15 residues. With 8 bases clipped from V and 7 bases from J, the junction kept 13 bases outside the gene matches. The CDR3 DNA sequence: TGTGCCAGCGGAATGAGCGGGAGGGCCGGGGGGACCCAGTACTTC. Protein: CASGMSGRAGGTQYF.

This clone was counted a few times. J is TRBJ1-2 and V is TRBV5-6; maybe TRBD1 (5 bases). Germline V gene sequence: CDR1 SGHDT, CDR2 YYEEEE. The CDR3 consists of 14 residues. Trimming removed 4 bases at V and 4 bases at J, with 14 bases between. The CDR3 reads CASSRVTDFYGYTF. CDR3 nucleotide sequence: TGTGCCAGCAGCCGGGTGACAGATTTCTATGGCTACACCTTC.

The chain has TRBV27 and TRBJ2-7; TRBD1 agrees at 9 bases. J was trimmed by 4 bases and V by 5 bases; bases with no gene match: 12. Germline V gives CDR1 MNHEY, CDR2 SMNVEV (reference sequence). The CDR3 extends over 16 amino acids. Here the CDR3 reads CASSATHRGRRYEQYF. The CDR3 DNA follows: TGTGCCAGCAGTGCGACCCACAGGGGGCGAAGGTACGAGCAGTACTTC.

The V gene is TRBV10-3, the J gene TRBJ2-1, with TRBD2 matching 7 bases. CDR3 size: 15 residues. The J segment lost 5 bases and the V segment lost 10 bases, leaving 14 bases of the junction unmatched. Germline values: CDR1 ENHRY, CDR2 SYGVKD. In DNA, the CDR3 is TGTGCCACCAACACGGTAGGGCGGGAGAACAATGAGCAGTTCTTC. Translating it yields CATNTVGRENNEQFF.

The rearrangement joins TRBV7-9 to TRBJ1-5; D uncertain. CDR3 length equals 13 residues. The V end lost 4 bases, the J end lost 6 bases, and 10 bases lay between the germline ends. Germline CDR1 SEHNR, CDR2 FQNEAQ (reference sequence). In nucleotides, the CDR3 is TGTGCCAGCAGCTCGGGGTTTCTTCAGCCCCAGCATTTT. It codes for CASSSGFLQPQHF.

V usage is TRBV3-1 (or the pseudogene TRBV3-2) and J usage is TRBJ2-4; TRBD1 might be the D (5 bases). The V end lost 3 bases, the J end lost 1 base, and 28 bases lay between the germline ends. Germline V CDR1 and CDR2: LGHDT, YNNKEL (reference sequence). The CDR3 has 21 amino acids. In DNA form, the CDR3 reads TGTGCCAGCAGCCATACATCCACTCGCATGGTTTGGGGCAGCGCCAAAAACATTCAGTACTTC. Translated, it gives CASSHTSTRMVWGSAKNIQYF.